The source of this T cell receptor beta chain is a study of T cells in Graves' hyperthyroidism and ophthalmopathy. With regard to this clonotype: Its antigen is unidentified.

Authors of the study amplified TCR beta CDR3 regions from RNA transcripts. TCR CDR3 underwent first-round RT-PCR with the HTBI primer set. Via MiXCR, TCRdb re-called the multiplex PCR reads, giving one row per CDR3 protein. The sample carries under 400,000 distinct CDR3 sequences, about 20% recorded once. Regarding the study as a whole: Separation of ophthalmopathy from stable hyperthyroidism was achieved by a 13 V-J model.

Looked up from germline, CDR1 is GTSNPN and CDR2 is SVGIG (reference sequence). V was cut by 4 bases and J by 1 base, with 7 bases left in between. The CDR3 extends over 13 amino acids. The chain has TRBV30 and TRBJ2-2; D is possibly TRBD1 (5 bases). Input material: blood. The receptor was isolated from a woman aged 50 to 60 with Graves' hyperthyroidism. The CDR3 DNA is TGTGCCTGGATACAGGAGAACACCGGGGAGCTGTTTTTT. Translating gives CAWIQENTGELFF.